The 29 T cell receptor beta chains below all came from one sample that was sequenced in a study of vaccination and CD4 T cells after COVID-19. Cultured CD4+ T cell DNA underwent sequencing with the Oncomine TCR Beta short-read assay. A single record per CDR3 protein comes from TCRdb applying MiXCR to the PCR reads. The table has several thousand distinct CDR3 sequences, around 43% seen once; the top ten hold less than 40%. Indicated treatment: roughly ten-day PBMC culture with coronavirus spike peptide pools or control peptides (ViraFEST assay). Gathered ahead of the COVID-19 pandemic (2011-2018) were the CD4+ T cells of the unexposed donor. No antigens are known for them. The specimen sequenced was CD4+ T cells from blood, cultured in vitro. Receptor source: a human donor in good health.

The J gene is TRBJ2-1, the V gene TRBV7-6, with 10 nucleotides matching TRBD2. CDR3 size: 14 residues. V gave up 3 bases and J gave up 6 bases; unmatched junction bases: 2. Germline lookup yields CDR1 SGHVS and CDR2 FNYEAQ. The CDR3 DNA sequence: TGTGCCAGCAGCTTTAGCGGGGGGTCCAATGAGCAGTTCTTC. It encodes CASSFSGGSNEQFF.

CDR3 DNA: TGTGCCAGCAGTTCGACCCCAGGGGCTAACTATGGCTACACCTTC. Residues: CASSSTPGANYGYTF. V gene TRBV12-3 or TRBV12-4 combines with J gene TRBJ1-2; D is possibly TRBD1 (6 bases). V was pared by 4 bases and J by 0 bases, with 12 bases between. The CDR3 has 15 residues.

The chain recombines TRBV6-5 with TRBJ1-1, with 7 bases matching TRBD1. Germline CDR1 MNHEY, CDR2 SVGAGI. The CDR3 sequence is 14 residues long. V was pared by 2 bases and J by 5 bases, with 5 bases of the junction left unmatched. CDR3 in DNA: TGTGCCAGCAGTTACCTACAGGGGAATACTGAAGCTTTCTTT. Translation: CASSYLQGNTEAFF.

This clonotype has just a few counts. This rearrangement joins TRBV21-1 to TRBJ1-1. TRBV21-1 is reported as a pseudogene. The CDR3 spans 12 residues. The CDR3: CASSTHRPEAFF. The CDR3 DNA reads TGTGCCAGCAGCACTCACAGACCTGAAGCTTTCTTT.

The rearrangement links TRBV27 to TRBJ1-5, with a weak D call TRBD1 (5 bases). Germline V lookup: CDR1 MNHEY, CDR2 SMNVEV (reference sequence). The CDR3 spans 12 residues. V lost 3 bases and J lost 9, with 9 bases in between. CDR3 in amino acids: CASSFQGGPQHF. The CDR3 DNA reads as TGTGCCAGCAGTTTCCAGGGAGGGCCCCAGCATTTT.

This chain connects TRBV27 to TRBJ1-1; 9 nucleotides agree with TRBD1. Germline V lookup: CDR1 MNHEY, CDR2 SMNVEV (reference sequence). The CDR3 runs 15 residues. The V gene end was trimmed by 6 bases and the J gene end by 6 bases; junction bases not matched to a gene: 11. CDR3 sequence reads: CASRSLTGGYAEAFF. CDR3 bases: TGTGCCAGCAGGTCCCTAACAGGGGGCTACGCTGAAGCTTTCTTT.

The rearrangement links TRBV2 to TRBJ1-6; D remains unclear. The germline V gene encodes CDR1 SNHLY and CDR2 FYNNEI. This CDR3 comprises 15 residues. Trimming took off 4 bases at V and 4 bases at J, with 11 bases between the two ends. CDR3 amino acids: CASSGEQLYNSPLHF. CDR3 DNA sequence: TGTGCCAGCAGTGGGGAACAATTATATAATTCACCCCTCCACTTT.

The chain has TRBV11-2 and TRBJ2-7; a weak D match, TRBD1 (5 bases). The CDR3 has 14 residues. V dropped 7 bases and J dropped 4 bases, with 17 bases sitting between them. Germline V gives CDR1 SGHAT, CDR2 FQNNGV. The CDR3 DNA follows: TGTGCCAGCACCCCCCTGGGGCAGTTATACGAGCAGTACTTC. Translation gives CASTPLGQLYEQYF.

The V gene is TRBV5-1, the J gene TRBJ1-2, with a weak D call TRBD1 (6 bases). Trimming removed 0 bases from V and 4 bases from J, with 10 bases in between. The germline V gene encodes CDR1 SGHRS and CDR2 YFSETQ. The CDR3 loop spans 14 amino acids. This CDR3 reads CASSLDRAIYGYTF. CDR3 DNA sequence: TGCGCCAGCAGCTTGGACAGGGCCATCTATGGCTACACCTTC.

This sequence joins TRBV30 and TRBJ1-6; 7 nucleotides line up with TRBD1. CDR3 length equals 14 residues. Per the germline V gene, CDR1 is GTSNPN and CDR2 is SVGIG (reference sequence). V shed 0 bases, J shed 9 bases, and the junction held 5 bases outside the gene matches. CDR3 sequence reads: CAWSVTGDGSPLHF. Here the CDR3 DNA reads TGTGCCTGGAGTGTAACAGGGGATGGTTCACCCCTCCACTTT.

The chain carries TRBV6-1 and TRBJ2-3, with TRBD2 matching 10 bases. V gave up 2 bases and J gave up 4 bases; unmatched junction bases: 3. CDR1 MNHNS and CDR2 SASEGT come from the germline V gene. There are 15 residues in the CDR3. For the CDR3, the DNA is TGTGCCAGCAGTGAAAAGCGGGGGGGCCCAGATACGCAGTATTTT. As protein: CASSEKRGGPDTQYF.

CDR3 residues: CASSTSSGFGNTEAFF. CDR3 coding DNA: TGTGCCAGTAGTACTTCCTCAGGGTTTGGGAACACTGAAGCTTTCTTT. This chain uses TRBV19 with TRBJ1-1; perhaps TRBD1 as D (5 bases). The germline V and J ends were trimmed by 4 bases and 1 base, with 16 bases remaining between them. Germline CDR1 LNHDA, CDR2 SQIVND (reference sequence). The CDR3 is 16 residues long.

This rearrangement joins TRBV6-1 to TRBJ2-1; the D is unclear. This CDR3 spans 17 amino acids. Between the trimmed V and J ends, which lost 6 bases and 0 bases, there was a span of 18 bases. Germline V gene lookup returns CDR1 MNHNS and CDR2 SASEGT. The DNA of the CDR3 is TGTGCCAGCAGGGCCGTAGTAGGGTCCTACTCCTACAATGAGCAGTTCTTC. It is translated as CASRAVVGSYSYNEQFF.

The chain carries TRBV18 and TRBJ2-3, with D possibly being TRBD2 (6 bases). Trimming stripped 5 bases from V and 4 bases from J, with 28 bases between. The CDR3 runs to 19 residues. The germline V gene encodes CDR1 KGHSH and CDR2 LQKENI. The CDR3 spells CASSGILPTGPWDSDTQYF. DNA for the CDR3: TGTGCCAGCTCAGGGATCCTCCCCACCGGTCCCTGGGACTCAGATACGCAGTATTTT.

V is TRBV7-3 and J is TRBJ2-3; no clear D gene. V gave up 3 bases and J gave up 1 base, with 8 bases separating them. The germline gives CDR1 SGHTA, CDR2 FQGTGA. The CDR3 totals 14 residues. CDR3 sequence reads: CASSFSPGTDTQYF. CDR3 sequence (DNA): TGTGCCAGCAGCTTCTCCCCGGGCACAGATACGCAGTATTTT.

The chain links TRBV25-1 to TRBJ2-5, with 7 bases aligning to TRBD2. From germline, CDR1 is MGHDK and CDR2 SYGVNS. The ends lost 1 base at V and 1 base at J; junction bases unmatched: 6. CDR3 length: 16 residues. In DNA, the CDR3 is TGTGCCAGCAGTGAATTGGGCGGGGAGGGCCAAGAGACCCAGTACTTC. Protein sequence: CASSELGGEGQETQYF.

The chain employs TRBV12-3 or TRBV12-4 and TRBJ1-1, with D uncertain. Trimming left V 6 bases short and J 1 base short, with 12 bases between. CDR3 length: 14 amino acids. CDR3 in amino acids: CASSFSTSNTEAFF. In DNA form, the CDR3 reads TGTGCCAGCAGCTTCTCGACCTCGAACACTGAAGCTTTCTTT.

The chain is built from TRBV19 and TRBJ1-2; D ambiguous. The germline V gene has CDR1 LNHDA and CDR2 SQIVND (reference sequence). CDR3 length: 15 amino acids. Trimming left V 1 base short and J 0 bases short, with 9 bases between. The CDR3 DNA reads TGTGCCAGTAGTATAGCTGGACCTGCTAACTATGGCTACACCTTC. Protein product: CASSIAGPANYGYTF.

The chain joins TRBV5-4 to TRBJ1-2; unclear D gene. V lost 0 bases, J lost 1 base, and 13 bases lay in between. This CDR3 comprises 16 residues. The germline CDR1 and CDR2 sequences are SGHNT and YYREEE (reference sequence). DNA of the CDR3: TGTGCCAGCAGCTTGGCCCAAGGGTTGGATAACTATGGCTACACCTTC. Its protein is CASSLAQGLDNYGYTF.

The CDR3 region has the DNA TGTGCCAGCAAAGGAGGTTTCGAAAGTGAATACTATGGCTACACCTTC. Translation: CASKGGFESEYYGYTF. This chain connects TRBV6-1 to TRBJ1-2, with D hard to call. The ends were cut back, 7 bases at V and 3 bases at J, with 21 bases in the middle. This CDR3 has 16 amino acids. Germline values: CDR1 MNHNS, CDR2 SASEGT.

This clonotype was seen a handful of times. The chain links TRBV6-2 or TRBV6-3 to TRBJ2-2, with D uncertain. Germline V gene lookup returns CDR1 MNHEY and CDR2 SVGEGT. Trimming took off 10 bases at V and 6 bases at J, with 12 bases between the two ends. The CDR3 covers 12 residues. This CDR3 reads CAIGFGPGELFF. The DNA for the CDR3 is TGTGCCATCGGTTTCGGTCCCGGGGAGCTGTTTTTT.

This clonotype occurred a few times. The CDR3, as DNA: TGTGCCAGCAGCTTATCTCGGGGAAGCTTGCAGTTCTTC. It yields the protein CASSLSRGSLQFF. The chain carries TRBV7-9 and TRBJ2-1; tentative D call: TRBD2 (5 bases). The germline gives CDR1 SEHNR, CDR2 FQNEAQ (reference sequence). Trimming stripped 2 bases from V and 12 bases from J, with 14 bases between. This CDR3 has 13 residues. The full variable domain, completed using reference TRBV7-9 and TRBJ2-1, is DTGVSQNPRHKITKRGQNVTFRCDPISEHNRLYWYRQTLGQGPEFLTYFQNEAQLEKSRLLSDRFSAERPKGSFSTLEIQRTEQGDSAMYLCASSLSRGSLQFFGPGTRLTVL.

This chain links TRBV5-1 with TRBJ2-3, with TRBD1 as a possible D gene (6 bases). The CDR3 runs 13 residues. CDR1 and CDR2 from the germline V gene are SGHRS and YFSETQ. V was pared by 7 bases and J by 2 bases, with 11 bases between. Written as DNA, the CDR3 is TGCGCCAGCGGGGGCCCGGACACAGATACGCAGTATTTT. This codes for CASGGPDTDTQYF.

Regarding this clonotype: An end of the junction differs from the germline gene, which may be a read error. V and J are TRBV7-7 and TRBJ2-1; D call uncertain. The CDR3 totals 14 residues. Germline V gene lookup returns CDR1 SSHAT and CDR2 FNYEAQ (reference sequence). CDR3 in amino acids: CASSLVPDSNEQFF. The CDR3 DNA reads TGTGCTAGCAGCTTAGTCCCCGACTCCAATGAGCAGTTCTTC.

The chain couples TRBV12-2 to TRBJ2-1. TRBV12-2 is listed as a pseudogene. The CDR3 spans 17 residues. CDR3 protein: CASRLEINYCSYNEQFF. In DNA, the CDR3 is TGTGCAAGTCGCTTAGAGATCAACTACTGCTCCTACAATGAGCAGTTCTTC.

This clonotype was observed a single time. The CDR3 nucleotides read TGTGCCTGGAGTGTACTGTCCTACAATGAGCAGTTCTTC. It is translated as CAWSVLSYNEQFF. This chain uses TRBV30 with TRBJ2-1; D is unresolved. The CDR3 runs 13 residues. The V end was cut by 0 bases, the J end by 1 base, with 4 bases between. Per the germline V gene, CDR1 is GTSNPN and CDR2 is SVGIG (reference sequence). Complete variable domain (other parts from reference TRBV30 and TRBJ2-1): SQTIHQWPATLVQPVGSPLSLECTVEGTSNPNLYWYRQAAGRGLQLLFYSVGIGQISSEVPQNLSASRPQDRQFILSSKKLLLSDSGFYLCAWSVLSYNEQFFGPGTRLTVL.

By share, this clonotype ranks as medium-sized. The CDR3 loop reads CASSLRTGVTEAFF. DNA for the CDR3: TGTGCCAGCAGTTTGCGGACAGGAGTCACTGAAGCTTTCTTT. The genes are TRBV27 and TRBJ1-1; 7 bases map to TRBD1. The germline gives CDR1 MNHEY, CDR2 SMNVEV (reference sequence). J gave up 4 bases and V 3 bases, and 5 bases lay outside the gene matches. The CDR3 runs 14 residues.

This chain connects TRBV20-1 to TRBJ1-2; 9 bases line up with TRBD1. This CDR3 contains 13 residues. The ends lost 3 bases at V and 8 bases at J; junction bases unmatched: 7. Germline CDR1 is DFQATT and CDR2 is SNEGSKA (reference sequence). The DNA for the CDR3 is TGCAGTGCTAGTCCCGACAGGGGGGGGGGCTACACCTTC. It encodes CSASPDRGGGYTF.

The CDR3, as DNA: TGTGCCAGTTTCGGCCCGGCCATGAACACTGAAGCTTTCTTT. Its translation: CASFGPAMNTEAFF. The chain has TRBV19 and TRBJ1-1; D unclear. V dropped 8 bases and J dropped 0 bases, with 13 bases sitting between them. CDR1 is LNHDA and CDR2 is SQIVND in the germline V gene (reference sequence). The CDR3 is 14 amino acids.